The clone carrying this T cell receptor beta chain was detected a few times. Its cognate antigen is unknown. The data stem from a study of T-cell memory formation after mild COVID-19. Background on the study: TCR clusters were largely donor specific.

The authors produced TCR alpha and TCR beta cDNA libraries with sample barcodes and UMIs by 5'RACE using constant-segment primers. MiXCR, run by TCRdb on the 5' RACE reads, gives a single entry per CDR3 protein. The sample has more than 250,000 distinct CDR3 sequences, around 15% seen once; the top ten hold 22%. This CDR3 is 14 amino acids long. The V and J ends lost 1 base and 6 bases respectively, with 12 bases between them. The germline V gene has CDR1 MGHRA and CDR2 YSYEKL. Study observations and caveats: Clones that got smaller from day 15 to 85 had even CD4/CD8, while clones growing later tipped toward CD4+. Clonal second-wave expansions that peaked on day 37 had unconfirmed SARS-CoV-2 specificity.

The receptor's source is a man aged 18 to 35 who had mild COVID-19 (a few samples of this study predate the infection). Cell type and time point are not known. The chain joins TRBV4-1 to TRBJ1-1, with D perhaps matching TRBD1 (5 bases). Sequences were obtained from PBMCs or a T cell subset sorted from them (not recorded which). The CDR3 reads CASSQGPGSAEAFF. CDR3 sequence (DNA): TGCGCCAGCAGCCAAGGACCAGGGAGCGCTGAAGCTTTCTTT.